The 26 T cell receptor beta chains below come from one sample, sequenced in a study of blood T cell repertoires in COVID-19. Only in-frame clones appear in the TCRdb table, and some are missing; sequencing was by immunoSEQ multiplex PCR. The repertoire consists of approximately 99,000 clones, with about 86% occurring once and the leading ten covering 10% to 15%. The sample was peripheral blood. These receptors were obtained from a woman aged 55 to 70 in a cohort sampled during active or convalescent COVID-19.

Only a few counts were recorded for this clone. The chain employs TRBV19 and TRBJ2-3; TRBD1 agrees at 8 bases. Germline-derived CDR1 and CDR2 are LNHDA and SQIVND (reference sequence). The CDR3 extends over 15 amino acids. V was clipped by 3 bases and J by 3 bases; unmatched bases: 5. The CDR3 nucleotides read TGTGCCAGTAGTATGGGCAGGGGGCTAACAGATACGCAGTATTTT. Translating it yields CASSMGRGLTDTQYF.

The DNA of the CDR3 is TGCGCCAGCAGCCACGAGGGGAGGCGCAGTTACAATGAGCAGTTCTTC. Translating it yields CASSHEGRRSYNEQFF. The chain joins TRBV4-1 to TRBJ2-1; a possible D gene is TRBD2 (6 bases). V was shortened by 3 bases and J by 4 bases, with 16 bases between the two germline ends. In germline, CDR1 is MGHRA, CDR2 YSYEKL. This CDR3 has 16 residues.

There are a few counts of this clone. This chain uses TRBV2 with TRBJ1-2, with 7 bases that match TRBD1. The V gene's germline CDR1 is SNHLY and CDR2 FYNNEI. The CDR3 sequence is 13 residues long. V lost 6 bases, J lost 8 bases, and 9 bases stayed unmatched. The CDR3 is CASRGTDLGGYTF. CDR3 DNA: TGTGCCAGCAGAGGGACAGACTTAGGGGGCTACACCTTC.

This rearrangement joins TRBV7-2 to TRBJ1-5, with 8 bases lining up with TRBD1. The CDR3 extends over 16 amino acids. Trimming removed 5 bases from V and 3 bases from J; junction bases left unmatched: 9. CDR1 is SGHTA and CDR2 is FQGNSA in the germline V gene. CDR3 amino acids: CASSPSGGYNNQPQHF. CDR3 nucleotides: TGTGCCAGCAGCCCGTCAGGGGGCTACAACAATCAGCCCCAGCATTTT.

This clone was counted a few times. The chain has TRBV5-8 and TRBJ2-7, with a possible D match to TRBD1 (6 bases). This CDR3 comprises 14 residues. The V gene lost 0 bases and the J gene lost 2 bases, with 9 bases spanning the gap. The germline gives CDR1 SGHTS, CDR2 YDEGEE. CDR3 sequence: CASSLGPGAYEQYF. In nucleotides, the CDR3 is TGTGCCAGCAGCTTGGGTCCAGGGGCCTACGAGCAGTACTTC.

The chain combines TRBV19 with TRBJ2-3, with 7 bases fitting TRBD2. The trim removed 4 bases at V and 1 base at J, leaving 11 bases unmatched. The CDR3 totals 17 residues. Germline V gene lookup returns CDR1 LNHDA and CDR2 SQIVND (reference sequence). As DNA, the CDR3 is TGTGCCAGTAGTACCCTCGAGACTAGCCCTCGCACAGATACGCAGTATTTT. Encoded protein: CASSTLETSPRTDTQYF.

This sequence joins TRBV30 and TRBJ1-6; 7 positions agree with TRBD1. The CDR3 contains 13 residues. Trimming cost V 8 bases and J 6 bases; bases outside gene matches: 7. CDR1 is GTSNPN, CDR2 SVGIG, per germline (reference sequence). The DNA of the CDR3 is TGTGCCGCCCGACAGGGCCCTAATTCACCCCTCCACTTT. Amino acid sequence: CAARQGPNSPLHF.

The CDR3 sequence is CASTNSGGLYNEQFF. The CDR3 DNA is TGTGCCAGCACAAATAGCGGGGGGCTTTACAATGAGCAGTTCTTC. The chain is built from TRBV9 and TRBJ2-1, with 10 bases that match TRBD2. Trimming cost V 6 bases and J 4 bases; bases outside gene matches: 7. The CDR3 spans 15 residues. In germline, CDR1 is SGDLS, CDR2 YYNGEE.

The chain links TRBV5-1 to TRBJ1-2; 8 bases fit TRBD1. The germline gives CDR1 SGHRS, CDR2 YFSETQ. The CDR3 loop spans 14 amino acids. V dropped 4 bases and J dropped 7; count of bases not matched to a gene: 9. CDR3 sequence: CASSLDREPSGYTF. The CDR3 coding sequence is TGCGCCAGCAGCCTGGACAGGGAACCATCTGGCTACACCTTC.

V and J are TRBV5-1 and TRBJ1-1; no definite D call. This CDR3 is 14 amino acids long. Germline CDR1 and CDR2: SGHRS and YFSETQ. Between the trimmed V and J ends, which lost 3 bases and 7 bases, there was a span of 16 bases. CDR3 sequence (DNA): TGCGCCAGCAGCTCCGGGGAGCGGAGTAATGAAGCTTTCTTT. Translating it yields CASSSGERSNEAFF.

The chain joins TRBV27 to TRBJ1-1, with a possible D match to TRBD1 (6 bases). Between the trimmed V and J ends, which lost 6 bases and 7 bases, there was a span of 15 bases. The germline V gene encodes CDR1 MNHEY and CDR2 SMNVEV (reference sequence). CDR3 size: 13 residues. This CDR3 reads CASRLNRDVEAFF. The CDR3 DNA follows: TGTGCCAGCAGGCTGAACAGGGACGTTGAAGCTTTCTTT.

The V gene is TRBV28, the J gene TRBJ2-1; D perhaps matches TRBD2 (6 bases). The CDR3 length is 12 residues. The germline V gene has CDR1 MDHEN and CDR2 SYDVKM. V was pared by 7 bases and J by 12 bases, with 16 bases between. The CDR3 nucleotides are TGTGCCAGCATTCGTAGCGGAGTTCGGCAGTTCTTC. This translates into CASIRSGVRQFF.

The chain combines TRBV28 with TRBJ2-7; TRBD2 is a possible D gene (6 bases). CDR3 length: 14 amino acids. Germline CDR1 reads MDHEN; CDR2 reads SYDVKM. V was pared by 2 bases and J by 3 bases, with 11 bases between. The CDR3 region is CASSLQGGGYEQYF. The DNA of the CDR3 is TGTGCCAGCAGTTTACAGGGAGGAGGCTACGAGCAGTACTTC.

The chain recombines TRBV5-6 with TRBJ1-5, with D hard to call. The ends were cut back, 4 bases at V and 7 bases at J, with 24 bases in the middle. Germline CDR1 and CDR2: SGHDT and YYEEEE. The CDR3 covers 17 residues. CDR3 bases: TGTGCCAGCAGCGCGCGGAGTGGACGAGCCGGAGGCCAGCCCCAGCATTTT. This codes for CASSARSGRAGGQPQHF.

The rearrangement links TRBV5-1 to TRBJ1-1; 7 nucleotides align to TRBD1. The CDR3 covers 14 residues. V was clipped by 4 bases and J by 0 bases; unmatched bases: 3. Germline V gene sequence: CDR1 SGHRS, CDR2 YFSETQ. CDR3 DNA: TGCGCCAGCAGCAAGGGACAGATGAACACTGAAGCTTTCTTT. Its translation: CASSKGQMNTEAFF.

J is TRBJ1-2 and V is TRBV30; D not certain. Trimming left V 2 bases short and J 6 bases short, with 10 bases between. The CDR3 runs 12 residues. Germline loops: CDR1 GTSNPN, CDR2 SVGIG (reference sequence). The CDR3 reads CAWSRGINGYTF. The CDR3 bases are TGTGCCTGGAGTCGGGGAATTAATGGCTACACCTTC.

In this sample, this clone turned up once. The V and J genes are TRBV7-9 and TRBJ2-2; TRBD2 might be the D (5 bases). V lost 6 bases and J 6 bases, leaving 17 bases between the germline ends. This CDR3 region has 15 residues. Germline V CDR1 and CDR2: SEHNR, FQNEAQ (reference sequence). The CDR3, as DNA: TGTGCCAGCAGAAGGACTTTACTGGAAGCCGGGGAGCTGTTTTTT. Protein product: CASRRTLLEAGELFF.

The rearrangement uses TRBV5-1 and TRBJ2-3; possibly TRBD2 for D (5 bases). This CDR3 has 15 residues. Germline loops: CDR1 SGHRS, CDR2 YFSETQ. The ends were cut back, 3 bases at V and 4 bases at J, with 15 bases in the middle. Written as DNA, the CDR3 is TGCGCCAGCAGCTCCACAGCCCTAGCCTCAGATACGCAGTATTTT. The encoded protein is CASSSTALASDTQYF.

The chain combines TRBV5-1 with TRBJ2-3; TRBD2 aligns across 10 bases. The CDR3 extends over 17 amino acids. The ends lost 1 base at V and 0 bases at J; junction bases unmatched: 5. The germline V gene has CDR1 SGHRS and CDR2 YFSETQ. The CDR3 loop is CASSLTSGATSTDTQYF. The CDR3 DNA is TGCGCCAGCAGCTTGACTAGCGGGGCTACTAGCACAGATACGCAGTATTTT.

The chain couples TRBV6-1 to TRBJ2-1; 8 bases align to TRBD2. Germline loops: CDR1 MNHNS, CDR2 SASEGT. This CDR3 spans 19 amino acids. With V trimmed by 6 bases and J by 6 bases, 22 bases remained unmatched. Here the CDR3 DNA reads TGTGCCAGCAGCGAACTGAATAGCGGGGTTGTCCTCCTTATCAATGAGCAGTTCTTC. Protein product: CASSELNSGVVLLINEQFF.

V usage is TRBV3-1 (or the pseudogene TRBV3-2) and J usage is TRBJ2-4; 7 positions match TRBD1. The CDR3 has 14 residues. CDR1 is LGHDT and CDR2 is YNNKEL in the germline V gene (reference sequence). V trimming: 4 bases; J trimming: 3 bases; junction bases outside the gene matches: 3. The CDR3 DNA is TGTGCCAGCAGCCCCTCAGGGGGCAAAAACATTCAGTACTTC. Protein product: CASSPSGGKNIQYF.

V gene TRBV3-1 (or the pseudogene TRBV3-2) combines with J gene TRBJ1-2, with a tentative D call TRBD1 (6 bases). This CDR3 spans 15 amino acids. V lost 3 bases and J 4 bases, leaving 15 bases between the germline ends. The V gene's germline CDR1 is LGHDT and CDR2 YNNKEL (reference sequence). The CDR3 protein is CASSHPTGILYGYTF. Here the CDR3 DNA reads TGTGCCAGCAGCCACCCTACAGGGATCCTCTATGGCTACACCTTC.

J is TRBJ2-5 and V is TRBV11-2; D is undetermined. The CDR3 covers 13 residues. Germline V gives CDR1 SGHAT, CDR2 FQNNGV. The V gene lost 4 bases and the J gene lost 0 bases, with 6 bases spanning the gap. The CDR3 DNA reads as TGTGCCAGCAGCTCCGGGTACCAAGAGACCCAGTACTTC. It yields the protein CASSSGYQETQYF.

This rearrangement joins TRBV6-9 to TRBJ1-1; D is possibly TRBD1 (5 bases). The CDR3 is made up of 9 amino acids. The germline CDR1 and CDR2 sequences are MNHGY and SVAAGI. V was shortened by 9 bases and J by 11 bases, with 10 bases between the two germline ends. Here the CDR3 reads CARRRGAFF. CDR3 in DNA: TGTGCCAGGCGACGGGGGGCTTTCTTT.

The chain couples TRBV6-5 to TRBJ1-2; D perhaps matches TRBD1 (6 bases). This CDR3 spans 12 amino acids. Germline V gives CDR1 MNHEY, CDR2 SVGAGI. V dropped 7 bases and J dropped 4 bases, with 10 bases sitting between them. The CDR3 sequence: CASMGAFYGYTF. The CDR3 region has the DNA TGTGCCAGCATGGGGGCATTCTATGGCTACACCTTC.

This clone has only one observation. The V gene is TRBV24-1, the J gene TRBJ2-5; 8 positions match TRBD1. The CDR3 spans 17 residues. The V gene's germline CDR1 is KGHDR and CDR2 SFDVKD. V lost 2 bases, J lost 4 bases, and 11 bases stayed unmatched. This CDR3 is CATSDYSPGQAGETQYF. The CDR3 DNA follows: TGTGCCACCAGTGATTATAGTCCGGGACAGGCGGGAGAGACCCAGTACTTC.